The clone carrying this T cell receptor (beta chain) was counted a few times. The target antigen is unknown. CDR3 length equals 17 residues. The V gene end was trimmed by 7 bases and the J gene end by 6 bases; junction bases not matched to a gene: 18. These data are taken from a study of CD8 T cells in ankylosing spondylitis. Points from the study as a whole: The clones that were linked to disease were reported to be significantly enriched in matched synovial fluid samples from ankylosing spondylitis patients. In peripheral blood, disease-linked CD8+ clones occurred at relatively low frequencies. The study identified a TCR beta motif of under ten highly homologous variants that appeared characteristic of ankylosing spondylitis blood. Earlier reports found some motif variants in synovial fluid and blood in reactive arthritis.

TCRdb re-derived calls from the 5' RACE reads in MiXCR, one entry per CDR3 protein. The sample contains roughly 470,000 distinct CDR3 sequences, roughly 25% of which appear only once. The receptor's source is a male donor with ankylosing spondylitis. This rearrangement joins TRBV12-3 or TRBV12-4 to TRBJ2-1, with TRBD2 matching 7 bases. Sequencing used blood, either unsorted or a sorted T cell fraction (not recorded which). CDR3: CASTPPSRAGRFNEQFF. The CDR3 coding sequence is TGTGCCAGCACCCCCCCCTCTAGAGCGGGACGGTTCAATGAGCAGTTCTTC.